This T cell receptor beta chain is drawn from a study of identical twins. From the 5' RACE reads, TCRdb called clonotypes with MiXCR, one entry per CDR3 protein. The sample has around 670,000 distinct CDR3 sequences; less than 7% are singletons. This clonotype was seen at least ten times. Trimming took off 2 bases at V and 2 bases at J, with 9 bases between the two ends. CDR1 is ENHRY and CDR2 is SYGVKD in the germline V gene. This CDR3 region has 14 residues. This chain links TRBV10-3 with TRBJ2-5; D is uncertain. The source is a man aged 18-30 years in good health. Sequencing was performed on naive T cells sorted from blood. The CDR3 DNA reads as TGTGCCATCAGTGAGACAGCAGCACAAGAGACCCAGTACTTC. Amino acids: CAISETAAQETQYF.